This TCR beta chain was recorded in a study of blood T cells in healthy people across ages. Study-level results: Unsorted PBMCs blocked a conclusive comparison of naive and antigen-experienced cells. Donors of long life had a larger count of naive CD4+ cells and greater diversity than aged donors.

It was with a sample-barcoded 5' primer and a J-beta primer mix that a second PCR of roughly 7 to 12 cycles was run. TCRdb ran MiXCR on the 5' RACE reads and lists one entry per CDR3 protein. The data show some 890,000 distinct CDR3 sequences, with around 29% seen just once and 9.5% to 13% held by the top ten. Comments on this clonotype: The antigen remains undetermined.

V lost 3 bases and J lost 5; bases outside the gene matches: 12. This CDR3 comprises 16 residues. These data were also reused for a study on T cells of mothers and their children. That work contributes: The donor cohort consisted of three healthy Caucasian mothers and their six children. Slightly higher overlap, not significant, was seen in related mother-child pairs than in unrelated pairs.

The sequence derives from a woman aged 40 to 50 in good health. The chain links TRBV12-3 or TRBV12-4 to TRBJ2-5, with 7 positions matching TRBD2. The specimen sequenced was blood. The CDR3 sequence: CASSLTRGGSHETQYF. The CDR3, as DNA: TGTGCCAGCAGTTTGACTCGGGGAGGGTCTCACGAGACCCAGTACTTC.